These T cell receptor beta chains were read from a single sample in a study of long-term antiretroviral therapy in people with HIV. Only in-frame clones appear in the TCRdb table, and some are missing; sequencing was by immunoSEQ multiplex PCR. The sample records 24,000 or so clones, about 88% being singletons. The source material was unsorted PBMCs, sampled 1.9 years after starting antiretroviral therapy. The origin of the receptors is a woman in her 30s with HIV. Both conserved end residues are part of each CDR3. D genes are given only for firm matches. Clone size is not always given. Where it is, it says once, few, many or a class for expanded clones.

d_gene	v_gene	len	j_gene	abundance	CDR3aa	CDR3nt
-	TRBV27	14	TRBJ1-1	-	CASSDPGAFTEAFF	TGTGCCAGCAGTGACCCAGGGGCCTTCACTGAAGCTTTCTTT
-	TRBV5-1	13	TRBJ2-1	once	CASSEASYNEQFF	TGCGCCAGCAGCGAGGCCAGCTACAATGAGCAGTTCTTC
TRBD1	TRBV27	14	TRBJ1-5	-	CASSSQTGVQPQHF	TGTGCCAGCAGTTCTCAAACAGGGGTTCAGCCCCAGCATTTT
TRBD1	TRBV6-1	17	TRBJ1-1	-	CASSERVLGQGKTEAFF	TGTGCCAGCAGTGAAAGGGTCCTTGGACAGGGGAAAACTGAAGCTTTCTTT
-	TRBV15	15	TRBJ2-5	-	CATSGPRELTETQYF	TGTGCCACCAGCGGACCCAGGGAATTGACAGAGACCCAGTACTTC
-	TRBV7-8	14	TRBJ1-2	-	CASSPGADNYGYTF	TGTGCCAGCAGCCCAGGGGCAGACAACTATGGCTACACCTTC
-	TRBV6-6	12	TRBJ2-2	few	CATTSDTGELFF	TGTGCCACCACGTCAGACACCGGGGAGCTGTTTTTT
TRBD2	TRBV5-1	15	TRBJ2-5	-	CASSSSGLARETQYF	TGCGCCAGCAGTTCCTCCGGACTAGCTAGAGAGACCCAGTACTTC
-	TRBV10-2	14	TRBJ1-5	-	CATSSGYSNQPQHF	TGCGCCACCTCCTCGGGTTATAGCAATCAGCCCCAGCATTTT
-	TRBV6-6	14	TRBJ2-1	-	CASNQARGNNEQFF	TGTGCCAGCAACCAAGCTCGGGGGAACAATGAGCAGTTCTTC
-	TRBV11-2	16	TRBJ1-6	-	CASSLPYGGRDSPLHF	TGTGCCAGCAGCTTACCTTACGGGGGACGGGATTCACCCCTCCACTTT
-	TRBV4-2	15	TRBJ1-2	-	CASSQADSLGYGYTF	TGTGCCAGCAGCCAAGCCGACTCCTTGGGCTATGGCTACACCTTC
TRBD1	TRBV6-5	13	TRBJ1-2	-	CASSRGQGVGYTF	TGTGCCAGCAGCCGGGGACAGGGGGTGGGCTACACCTTC
TRBD1	TRBV19	14	TRBJ1-2	-	CASSTWTGDYGYTF	TGTGCCAGTAGTACGTGGACAGGGGATTATGGCTACACCTTC
TRBD1	TRBV7-8	16	TRBJ2-1	-	CASSLRQGAMYNEQFF	TGTGCCAGCAGCCTTAGACAGGGGGCTATGTACAATGAGCAGTTCTTC
TRBD1	TRBV7-8	15	TRBJ2-7	-	CASSSRYSTGDEQYF	TGTGCCAGCAGCTCCCGATACTCGACAGGGGACGAGCAGTACTTC
-	TRBV7-7	15	TRBJ1-6	-	CASSLDISYNSPLHF	TGTGCCAGCAGCTTAGACATCTCCTATAATTCACCCCTCCACTTT
-	TRBV18	15	TRBJ1-2	-	CASSPPKGLTYGYTF	TGTGCCAGCTCACCACCGAAGGGGTTAACCTATGGCTACACCTTC
-	TRBV10-3	12	TRBJ1-2	-	CAINPGQSGYTF	TGTGCCATCAATCCGGGACAAAGTGGCTACACCTTC
-	TRBV6-5	11	TRBJ1-1	-	CASSQGTVAFF	TGTGCCAGCAGTCAAGGGACGGTAGCTTTCTTT
TRBD1	TRBV25-1	15	TRBJ1-2	-	CASSDAGGTALGYTF	TGTGCCAGCAGTGATGCAGGAGGGACAGCCCTGGGCTACACCTTC
TRBD1	TRBV10-3	15	TRBJ1-5	-	CAISQGTGANQPQHF	TGTGCCATCAGTCAGGGGACAGGGGCCAATCAGCCCCAGCATTTT
TRBD1	TRBV10-3	15	TRBJ2-1	-	CAISESGDRPGEQFF	TGTGCCATCAGTGAGTCGGGGGACAGGCCGGGCGAGCAGTTCTTC
TRBD2	TRBV18	16	TRBJ2-1	-	CASSPQASGGVNEQFF	TGTGCCAGCTCCCCGCAAGCTAGCGGGGGAGTAAATGAGCAGTTCTTC
-	TRBV5-1	15	TRBJ1-3	-	CASSWKGLRGNTIYF	TGCGCCAGCAGCTGGAAAGGATTGAGAGGAAACACCATATATTTT
-	TRBV19	14	TRBJ1-5	once	CASRIREGNQPQHF	TGTGCCAGTAGAATCAGGGAGGGCAATCAGCCCCAGCATTTT
-	TRBV5-8	15	TRBJ1-5	-	CASSFGGKGGQPQHF	TGTGCCAGCAGCTTCGGGGGGAAAGGGGGTCAGCCCCAGCATTTT
-	TRBV6-1	16	TRBJ2-3	-	CASSERGGATQDTQYF	TGTGCCAGCAGTGAACGAGGCGGGGCCACTCAGGATACGCAGTATTTT
-	TRBV6-1	13	TRBJ1-2	-	CASSDGTGYGYTF	TGTGCCAGCAGTGACGGTACAGGATATGGCTACACCTTC
-	TRBV25-1	11	TRBJ2-3	-	CASSEVDTQYF	TGTGCCAGCAGTGAGGTGGATACGCAGTATTTT
-	TRBV12-5	12	TRBJ2-5	-	CASGPNGHTQYF	TGTGCTAGTGGTCCCAACGGTCATACCCAGTACTTC
TRBD1	TRBV6-1	13	TRBJ1-2	-	CASSVDRGQGYTF	TGTGCCAGCAGTGTAGACAGGGGGCAAGGCTACACCTTC
TRBD1	TRBV10-3	15	TRBJ1-2	-	CAISDRTGLNYGYTF	TGTGCCATCAGTGACCGGACAGGGCTTAACTATGGCTACACCTTC
-	TRBV5-8	19	TRBJ2-4	-	CASSLGDTSPLVAKNIQYF	TGTGCCAGCAGCTTGGGGGACACTTCACCCCTAGTAGCCAAAAACATTCAGTACTTC
-	TRBV5-1	17	TRBJ1-4	-	CASSLNGDVFSNEKLFF	TGCGCCAGCAGCTTGAATGGGGACGTCTTTTCTAATGAAAAACTGTTTTTT
TRBD1	TRBV6-1	15	TRBJ1-2	-	CASSETTGGMGGYTF	TGTGCCAGCAGTGAGACGACAGGGGGAATGGGGGGCTACACCTTC
-	TRBV5-5	13	TRBJ1-2	-	CASRPAGTGGYTF	TGTGCCAGCAGACCGGCGGGGACGGGCGGCTACACCTTC
-	TRBV30	14	TRBJ1-4	-	CAWSVLTANEKLFF	TGTGCCTGGAGTGTACTAACGGCTAATGAAAAACTGTTTTTT
-	TRBV5-1	14	TRBJ1-1	once	CASTLGVGNTEAFF	TGCGCCAGCACCCTGGGAGTAGGGAACACTGAAGCTTTCTTT
-	TRBV6-1	15	TRBJ1-5	-	CASSDWTGSNQPQHF	TGTGCCAGCAGTGATTGGACGGGGAGCAATCAGCCCCAGCATTTT
-	TRBV19	15	TRBJ1-5	-	CASRPGTHSNQPQHF	TGTGCCAGTAGGCCCGGGACACATAGCAATCAGCCCCAGCATTTT
-	TRBV7-2	14	TRBJ1-1	-	CASSPSTGVTEAFF	TGTGCCAGCAGCCCTTCCACGGGAGTCACTGAAGCTTTCTTT
TRBD1	TRBV7-3	15	TRBJ2-3	-	CASSLTRGHTDTQYF	TGTGCCAGCAGCTTAACCAGGGGGCATACAGATACGCAGTATTTT
-	TRBV10-1	9	TRBJ2-7	-	CARSREQYF	TGCGCCAGGTCGCGCGAGCAGTACTTC
-	TRBV9	14	TRBJ1-6	once	CASSVEPGNSPLHF	TGTGCCAGCAGCGTAGAACCCGGGAATTCACCCCTCCACTTT
-	TRBV19	16	TRBJ1-3	-	CASSITSGRSGNTIYF	TGTGCCAGTAGTATTACATCAGGACGCTCTGGAAACACCATATATTTT
-	TRBV6-5	15	TRBJ1-5	-	CASSVGRNSNQPQHF	TGTGCCAGCAGTGTGGGACGGAATAGCAATCAGCCCCAGCATTTT
-	TRBV7-9	16	TRBJ1-6	-	CASSFGAGRGDSPLHF	TGTGCCAGCAGCTTCGGTGCGGGCAGGGGTGATTCACCCCTCCACTTT
-	TRBV6-1	15	TRBJ1-1	-	CASRTTGTPNTEAFF	TGTGCCAGCAGGACCACCGGGACCCCTAACACTGAAGCTTTCTTT
-	TRBV6-5	15	TRBJ2-1	-	CASSRGTETYNEQFF	TGTGCCAGCAGCCGGGGGACTGAAACCTACAATGAGCAGTTCTTC
-	TRBV2	16	TRBJ1-1	-	CASKWGHPGVGTEAFF	TGTGCCAGCAAATGGGGACACCCTGGCGTGGGTACTGAAGCTTTCTTT
-	TRBV7-9	14	TRBJ2-4	-	CASSFTGAGDIQYF	TGTGCCAGCAGCTTCACAGGGGCGGGGGACATTCAGTACTTC
-	TRBV5-1	16	TRBJ2-3	once	CASSLTGGSGTDTQYF	TGCGCCAGCAGCCTGACCGGGGGCTCGGGGACAGATACGCAGTATTTT
-	TRBV7-3	13	TRBJ1-1	-	CASSLNSVTEAFF	TGTGCCAGCAGCTTAAATAGCGTCACTGAAGCTTTCTTT
-	TRBV5-1	14	TRBJ2-3	-	CASSRSLGIDTQYF	TGCGCCAGCAGCCGGTCCCTGGGAATAGATACGCAGTATTTT